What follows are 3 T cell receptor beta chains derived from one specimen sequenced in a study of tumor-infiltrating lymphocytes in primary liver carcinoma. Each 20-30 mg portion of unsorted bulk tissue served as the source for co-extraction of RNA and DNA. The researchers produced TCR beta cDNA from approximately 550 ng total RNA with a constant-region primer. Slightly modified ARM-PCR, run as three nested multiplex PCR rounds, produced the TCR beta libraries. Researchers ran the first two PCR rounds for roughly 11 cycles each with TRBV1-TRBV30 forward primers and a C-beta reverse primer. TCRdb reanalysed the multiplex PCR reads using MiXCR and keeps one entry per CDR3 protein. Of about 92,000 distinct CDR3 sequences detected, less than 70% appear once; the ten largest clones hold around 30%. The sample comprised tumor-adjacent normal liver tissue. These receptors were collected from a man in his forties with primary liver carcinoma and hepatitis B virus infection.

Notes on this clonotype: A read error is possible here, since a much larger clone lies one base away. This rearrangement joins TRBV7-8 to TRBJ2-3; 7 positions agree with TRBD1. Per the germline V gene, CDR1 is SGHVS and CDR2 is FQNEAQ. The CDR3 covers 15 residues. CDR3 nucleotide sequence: TGTGCCAGCAGCTTACTGGGACAGCTCACAAATACGCAGTATTTT. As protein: CASSLLGQLTNTQYF.

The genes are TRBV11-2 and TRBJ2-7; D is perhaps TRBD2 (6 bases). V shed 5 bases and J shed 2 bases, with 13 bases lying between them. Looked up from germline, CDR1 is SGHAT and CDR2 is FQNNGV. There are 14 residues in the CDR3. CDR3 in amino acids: CASSVLAGPYEQYF. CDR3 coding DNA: TGTGCCAGCAGCGTACTAGCAGGGCCCTACGAGCAGTACTTC.

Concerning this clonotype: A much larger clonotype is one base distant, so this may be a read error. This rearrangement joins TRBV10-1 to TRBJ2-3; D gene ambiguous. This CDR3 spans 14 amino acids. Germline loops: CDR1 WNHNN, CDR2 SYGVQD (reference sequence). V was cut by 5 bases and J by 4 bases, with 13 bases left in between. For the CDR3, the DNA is TGCGCCAGCAGTCGGAAGAGCCTCGCAGATACGCAGTATTTT. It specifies CASSRKSLADTQYF.